One sample yielded the 20 T cell receptor beta chains listed below, sequenced in a study of control samples from healthy donors and cancer patients. Profiling relied on immunoSEQ multiplex PCR, and the TCRdb table lists in-frame clones only, not all of them. This sample has approximately 100,000 clones, with 85% to 90% found just once. The sample taken for sequencing was blood. All receptors derive from a woman in her 40s in good health.

This clone appeared a few times. V is TRBV18 and J is TRBJ1-1; D remains ambiguous. The germline CDR1 and CDR2 sequences are KGHSH and LQKENI. CDR3 length: 12 amino acids. Trimming took off 6 bases at V and 1 base at J, with 6 bases between the two ends. CDR3 amino acids: CASSPTNTEAFF. The CDR3 DNA sequence: TGTGCCAGCTCGCCCACGAACACTGAAGCTTTCTTT.

J is TRBJ2-7 and V is TRBV6-5; no definite D call. V lost 6 bases and J 0 bases, leaving 15 bases between the germline ends. Germline V gene data show CDR1 as MNHEY and CDR2 as SVGAGI. The CDR3 has 15 residues. In DNA, the CDR3 is TGTGCCAGCAGCCGGCCCGCAGCGAGCTCCTACGAGCAGTACTTC. It translates to CASSRPAASSYEQYF.

V is TRBV5-6 and J is TRBJ2-5; possibly TRBD1 for D (7 bases). The CDR3 extends over 13 amino acids. Germline CDR1 is SGHDT and CDR2 is YYEEEE. The V and J ends lost 7 bases and 5 bases respectively, with 15 bases between them. The CDR3 spells CASRGRGEETQYF. The CDR3 DNA reads TGTGCCAGCCGGGGCAGGGGGGAGGAGACCCAGTACTTC.

This chain joins TRBV4-1 and TRBJ1-5; 7 bases line up with TRBD1. The ends lost 6 bases at V and 0 bases at J; junction bases unmatched: 5. The CDR3 consists of 15 residues. Germline CDR1 and CDR2: MGHRA and YSYEKL. CDR3 residues: CASSQGQYSNQPQHF. CDR3 DNA: TGCGCCAGCAGTCAGGGACAGTATAGCAATCAGCCCCAGCATTTT.

The V and J genes are TRBV6-2 or TRBV6-3 and TRBJ1-4; tentative D call: TRBD1 (5 bases). This CDR3 comprises 14 residues. Trimming left V 6 bases short and J 6 bases short, with 14 bases between. Germline lookup yields CDR1 MNHEY and CDR2 SVGEGT. The CDR3 spells CASSLPGVDEKLFF. CDR3 in DNA: TGTGCCAGCAGCCTACCGGGGGTCGATGAAAAACTGTTTTTT.

This sequence joins TRBV7-2 and TRBJ1-1, with D tentatively TRBD1 (6 bases). CDR1 is SGHTA, CDR2 FQGNSA, per germline. V shed 2 bases and J shed 5 bases, with 18 bases lying between them. This CDR3 comprises 16 residues. The CDR3 spells CASSLRGLQGSTEAFF. The DNA for the CDR3 is TGTGCCAGCAGCTTAAGGGGCCTACAGGGCTCTACTGAAGCTTTCTTT.

The V call is TRBV10-3, the J call TRBJ2-1, with 10 bases that match TRBD2. Germline V gene lookup returns CDR1 ENHRY and CDR2 SYGVKD. This CDR3 has 15 residues. Losses at the gene ends were 3 bases for V and 13 bases for J; bases not matched to a gene: 12. In DNA form, the CDR3 reads TGTGCCATCAGTGATAGCGGGGGGCGAGCCCCGGGTCAGTTCTTC. Protein sequence: CAISDSGGRAPGQFF.

The gene calls are TRBV7-3 and TRBJ1-2; D unresolved. The CDR3 sequence is 13 residues long. V lost 2 bases and J lost 6, with 10 bases in between. The V gene's germline CDR1 is SGHTA and CDR2 FQGTGA. The CDR3 DNA reads TGTGCCAGCAGCTTATCCGGGGAGGATGGCTACACCTTC. This sequence encodes CASSLSGEDGYTF.

This clone came up once. This chain links TRBV3-1 (or the pseudogene TRBV3-2) with TRBJ1-3; D is unresolved. Germline V gives CDR1 LGHDT, CDR2 YNNKEL (reference sequence). The length of the CDR3 is 17 residues. V was trimmed by 1 base and J by 0 bases, leaving 13 bases between them. CDR3 DNA sequence: TGTGCCAGCAGCCAAGTTCGCGGAAGAACCTCTGGAAACACCATATATTTT. Amino acid sequence: CASSQVRGRTSGNTIYF.

The chain joins TRBV12-3 or TRBV12-4 to TRBJ1-2, with D possibly being TRBD1 (5 bases). V lost 5 bases and J lost 9, with 13 bases in between. The CDR3 has 12 amino acids. The DNA for the CDR3 is TGTGCCAGCAGTCTCGACAGCTCAAGCTACACCTTC. Translating gives CASSLDSSSYTF.

This chain connects TRBV5-6 to TRBJ2-2, with D maybe TRBD2 (6 bases). Germline V gene lookup returns CDR1 SGHDT and CDR2 YYEEEE. Trimming cost V 0 bases and J 6 bases, with 15 bases left between them. This CDR3 is 16 amino acids long. CDR3 DNA: TGTGCCAGCAGCTTGGCGGGGGAAGAAATCGCCGGGGAGCTGTTTTTT. Translation gives CASSLAGEEIAGELFF. Combining the CDR3 with reference TRBV5-6 and TRBJ2-2 gives the whole variable domain DAGVTQSPTHLIKTRGQQVTLRCSPKSGHDTVSWYQQALGQGPQFIFQYYEEEERQRGNFPDRFSGHQFPNYSSELNVNALLLGDSALYLCASSLAGEEIAGELFFGEGSRLTVL.

The chain combines TRBV7-9 with TRBJ1-1; possible D gene TRBD1, 5 bases. Germline CDR1 reads SEHNR; CDR2 reads FQNEAQ (reference sequence). The length of the CDR3 is 15 residues. V was clipped by 5 bases and J by 4 bases, with 17 bases between them. CDR3 in DNA: TGTGCCAGCAGCCCACGGGGCCAGGGATTCACTGAAGCTTTCTTT. It translates to CASSPRGQGFTEAFF.

The chain uses TRBV20-1 and TRBJ2-1; TRBD1 matches 7 bases. CDR1 is DFQATT and CDR2 is SNEGSKA in the germline V gene (reference sequence). Germline trimming cut 6 bases from V and 12 bases from J; bases unmatched to any gene: 5. This CDR3 contains 10 residues. This CDR3 is CSAWDSRQFF. The DNA for the CDR3 is TGCAGTGCGTGGGACAGCCGGCAGTTCTTC.

This sequence joins TRBV7-9 and TRBJ2-7; possible D gene TRBD1, 6 bases. The CDR3 totals 14 residues. In germline, CDR1 is SEHNR, CDR2 FQNEAQ (reference sequence). Trimming cost V 7 bases and J 3 bases, with 16 bases left between them. The CDR3 DNA reads as TGTGCCAGCACTGAGAAGGGACATCTCTACGAGCAGTACTTC. Translating gives CASTEKGHLYEQYF.

The V gene is TRBV19, the J gene TRBJ1-5, with TRBD1 as a possible D gene (5 bases). CDR1 is LNHDA and CDR2 is SQIVND in the germline V gene (reference sequence). Trimming pared 6 bases from V and 2 bases from J, leaving 20 bases between. This CDR3 spans 17 amino acids. CDR3 in amino acids: CASSAPQGGTRNQPQHF. DNA of the CDR3: TGTGCCAGTAGCGCCCCCCAAGGCGGGACTCGCAATCAGCCCCAGCATTTT.

J is TRBJ2-2 and V is TRBV6-2 or TRBV6-3; D might be TRBD2 (6 bases). This CDR3 is built from 18 residues. V lost 4 bases and J 0 bases, leaving 18 bases between the germline ends. Germline V lookup: CDR1 MNHEY, CDR2 SVGEGT. CDR3 sequence reads: CASSSRMWGVANTGELFF. CDR3 bases: TGTGCCAGCAGTTCCCGAATGTGGGGGGTCGCGAACACCGGGGAGCTGTTTTTT.

The rearrangement joins TRBV24-1 to TRBJ1-1; D unclear. The ends were cut back, 1 base at V and 3 bases at J, with 5 bases in the middle. The CDR3 contains 13 residues. The V gene's germline CDR1 is KGHDR and CDR2 SFDVKD. CDR3 bases: TGTGCCACCAGTGATTTATACGACACTGAAGCTTTCTTT. Translation gives CATSDLYDTEAFF.

The chain links TRBV7-2 to TRBJ1-1; 8 positions match TRBD1. CDR1 is SGHTA and CDR2 is FQGNSA in the germline V gene. CDR3 length equals 14 residues. V was clipped by 2 bases and J by 6 bases; unmatched bases: 5. As DNA, the CDR3 is TGTGCCAGCAGCTTACAGGGGGCAGGAGCTGAAGCTTTCTTT. Its translation is CASSLQGAGAEAFF.

The chain couples TRBV6-5 to TRBJ1-1, with 12 bases lining up with TRBD1. Germline V gene data show CDR1 as MNHEY and CDR2 as SVGAGI. J lost 6 bases, V lost 3 bases, and 2 bases had no gene match. The CDR3 loop spans 14 amino acids. CDR3 in amino acids: CASSYGTGGPEAFF. The CDR3 DNA reads TGTGCCAGCAGTTATGGGACAGGGGGCCCTGAAGCTTTCTTT.

This clone was counted once. The chain carries TRBV6-5 and TRBJ2-7, with 7 bases identical to TRBD1. Germline V gives CDR1 MNHEY, CDR2 SVGAGI. The CDR3 contains 11 residues. V lost 9 bases, J lost 5 bases, and 4 bases stayed unmatched. The chain's CDR3 is CARQGTNEQYF. The CDR3 region has the DNA TGTGCCAGACAGGGGACCAACGAGCAGTACTTC.